This TCR beta chain was identified in a study of regulatory T cells in long-lasting Graves disease. The study's findings and limits: Favoring TRBV28, TRBJ1-2 and TRBJ2-5 was a feature seen in persistent disease.

This clonotype turned up a few times. Its antigen is unidentified. Time point of the sample: newly diagnosed GD, antithyroid drugs for less than 3 months. With RNA extracted from PBMCs as input, the TCR library was made. Per American Thyroid Association guidelines, Graves' disease was diagnosed. The authors built TCR beta libraries using iRepertoire HTBI primers and Arm-PCR of CDR3 regions. TCRdb reanalysed the multiplex PCR reads using MiXCR and keeps one entry per CDR3 protein. The sample holds approximately 300,000 distinct CDR3 sequences, 18% seen once. With 7 bases clipped from V and 1 base from J, the junction kept 4 bases outside the gene matches. The CDR3 runs to 15 residues. From germline, CDR1 is SNHLY and CDR2 FYNNEI.

This material consisted of peripheral blood mononuclear cells (PBMCs), taken at new diagnosis, from a patient treated with antithyroid drugs. The receptor's source is a female donor with Graves disease. The V call is TRBV2, the J call TRBJ2-1; 10 bases align to TRBD1. The CDR3 is CASKGDRGSYNEQFF. The CDR3 bases are TGTGCCAGCAAGGGGGACAGGGGATCCTACAATGAGCAGTTCTTC.